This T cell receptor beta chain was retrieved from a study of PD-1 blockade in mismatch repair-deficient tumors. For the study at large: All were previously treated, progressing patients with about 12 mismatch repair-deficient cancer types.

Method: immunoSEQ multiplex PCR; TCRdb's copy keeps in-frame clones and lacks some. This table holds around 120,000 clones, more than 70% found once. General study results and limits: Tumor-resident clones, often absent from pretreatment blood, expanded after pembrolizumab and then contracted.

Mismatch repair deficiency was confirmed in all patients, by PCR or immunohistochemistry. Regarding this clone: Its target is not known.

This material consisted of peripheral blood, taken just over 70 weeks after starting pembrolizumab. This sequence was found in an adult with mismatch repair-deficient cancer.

The CDR3 region has the DNA TGTGCCAGCAGTTCGTCCGGGGCAGCCTACGAGCAGTACTTC. This encodes CASSSSGAAYEQYF. The V gene is TRBV6-5, the J gene TRBJ2-7; possibly TRBD1 or TRBD2 for D (5 bases each). V dropped 4 bases and J dropped 2 bases, with 12 bases sitting between them. Per germline, CDR1 MNHEY and CDR2 SVGAGI. The CDR3 consists of 14 residues.